This T cell receptor beta chain was sequenced during a study of sequential checkpoint blockade in melanoma (dated by TCRdb to the late 2010s). For the study in its entirety: Using 1:1 randomization, the trial assigned patients either to first-line nivolumab followed by ipilimumab (arm A) or to ipilimumab followed by nivolumab (arm B). Maintenance nivolumab came after each of the two trial sequences. Beyond this particular receptor, the publication reports: The response-prediction model combining TCR metrics and mutation burden needs validation in larger, independent patient cohorts.

The treatment or condition label for this specimen denotes: randomized to nivolumab then ipilimumab (arm A) or the reverse (arm B). None of the patients in the trial had previously been given DNA-damaging chemotherapy. Thawed PBMCs were sorted on a FACS Aria II flow cytometer to isolate live CD3+CD8+ cells negative for CD19 and CD56. CheckMate 064, a randomized, open-label phase II trial of sequential checkpoint blockade, was the source of the samples, all of which came from patients with melanoma. Peripheral blood mononuclear cells were collected by leukapheresis, purified using Ficoll-Paque, and frozen in human serum containing roughly 10% DMSO. Immediately after sorting, the purity of the sorted blood CD3+CD8+ cells was confirmed to be >98%, and DNA was then extracted. The CDR3 spans 14 residues, from the cysteine through the phenylalanine. Just the 42-base CDR3 DNA is kept, in frame starting at base 1. CDR1 and CDR2 (LNHDA, SQIVND) derive from the germline V gene (reference sequence). The junction shows trimming of 4 bases on V and 2 bases on J, plus 9 bases between the germline ends.

TCRbeta CDR3 regions were immunosequenced from genomic DNA with the immunoSEQ Assay. Genomic DNA was amplified by bias-controlled multiplex PCR before high-throughput sequencing. Under the source paper's analysis protocol: To quantify the absolute abundance of each unique TCRbeta CDR3 region, the sequences were collapsed and filtered. Clonality, defined as 1 minus Pielou's evenness, was calculated using productive rearrangements only. A previously published method was used to identify clones whose frequencies were significantly greater in on-treatment samples than in baseline samples. TCRdb re-hosts the immuneACCESS table, in-frame sequences only. Its copies lack some clones; in the studies checked, an unresolved V gene accounts for under half of them, and the cause for the rest is not known. The V and J calls and the clone size are those of that table, but D and trimming were determined from the DNA. In all, the sample holds more than 25,000 clones, and less than 90% of those were seen once. The ten biggest clones cover 12% to 15% of the sample.

This clone was seen a few times. Its recognized antigen is unknown. The input lacks base qualities; no much larger clone sits a single base away. The specimen was CD8+ T cells sorted from blood (inferred from file names), collected from a patient given nivolumab and ipilimumab in sequence. The V and J segments used are TRBV19 and TRBJ1-5, with a tentative D gene TRBD1 over 5 matching bases. The clonotype was recovered from a human donor with melanoma. The CDR3 region: CASSTMTGNQPQHF. In nucleotides, the sequence is TGTGCCAGTAGTACGATGACAGGCAATCAGCCCCAGCATTTT.